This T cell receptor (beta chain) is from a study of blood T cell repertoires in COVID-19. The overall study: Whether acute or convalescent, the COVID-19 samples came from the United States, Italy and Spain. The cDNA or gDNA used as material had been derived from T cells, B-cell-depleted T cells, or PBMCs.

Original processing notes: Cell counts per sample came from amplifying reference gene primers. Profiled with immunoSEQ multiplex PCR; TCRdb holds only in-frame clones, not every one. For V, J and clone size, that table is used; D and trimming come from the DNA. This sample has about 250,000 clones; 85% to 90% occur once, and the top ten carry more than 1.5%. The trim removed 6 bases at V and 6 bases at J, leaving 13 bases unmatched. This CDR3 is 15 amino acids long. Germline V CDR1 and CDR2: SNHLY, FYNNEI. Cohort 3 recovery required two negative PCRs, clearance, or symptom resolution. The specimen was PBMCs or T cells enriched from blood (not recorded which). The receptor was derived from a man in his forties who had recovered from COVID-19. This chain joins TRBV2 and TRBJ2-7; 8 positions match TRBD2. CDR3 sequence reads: CASSPGLGLGVEQYF. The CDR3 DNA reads TGTGCCAGCAGCCCGGGACTAGGATTAGGGGTCGAGCAGTACTTC.